These 26 T cell receptor beta chains were all obtained from the same sample, sequenced in a study of blood T cell repertoires in COVID-19 (dated by TCRdb to 2018 to 2021). Library preparation used the immunoSEQ multiplex PCR assay. TCRdb holds this immuneACCESS table with in-frame rearrangements only. Some clones are missing; in checked studies, unresolved V genes explain under half, and the rest has no known cause. The sample includes more than 300,000 clones, with 85% to 90% observed a single time. 1.2% of the sample rests with the top ten. Sequences were obtained from PBMCs or T cells enriched from blood (not recorded which). These receptors were collected from a woman aged 18 to 35 who had recovered from COVID-19.

CDR3 loop: CASRRGQEQFF. The CDR3 DNA sequence: TGTGCCAGCAGGAGGGGGCAAGAGCAGTTCTTC. This chain joins TRBV6-5 and TRBJ2-1, with 7 bases aligning to TRBD1. This CDR3 is 11 amino acids long. Unmatched junction bases numbered 3, after V lost 6 bases and J lost 10 bases. Germline loops: CDR1 MNHEY, CDR2 SVGAGI.

This chain links TRBV30 with TRBJ2-5; 7 nucleotides align to TRBD1. The germline V gene encodes CDR1 GTSNPN and CDR2 SVGIG (reference sequence). With 4 bases clipped from V and 5 bases from J, the junction kept 7 bases outside the gene matches. The CDR3 spans 13 residues. This chain's CDR3 is CAWKRGRGETQYF. The CDR3 coding sequence is TGTGCCTGGAAAAGGGGGCGCGGTGAGACCCAGTACTTC.

In its sample, this clone was seen once. This rearrangement joins TRBV7-2 to TRBJ2-3; 9 bases align to TRBD1. The CDR3 has 17 amino acids. The V gene end was trimmed by 5 bases and the J gene end by 2 bases; junction bases not matched to a gene: 11. CDR1 and CDR2 (germline): SGHTA, FQGNSA. DNA of the CDR3: TGTGCCAGCAGCCCGAGGGGACAGGGCCCTATCACAGATACGCAGTATTTT. It specifies CASSPRGQGPITDTQYF.

The table lists this clone with a count of one. This sequence joins TRBV7-3 and TRBJ2-5, with 14 bases lining up with TRBD2. The ends lost 5 bases at V and 5 bases at J; junction bases unmatched: 4. From germline, CDR1 is SGHTA and CDR2 FQGTGA. The CDR3 extends over 15 amino acids. The CDR3 protein is CASSEGLAGEETQYF. The CDR3 DNA reads as TGTGCCAGCAGCGAGGGACTAGCGGGGGAGGAGACCCAGTACTTC.

In regard to this clone: The same CDR3 also results from other DNA sequences found in this sample. This chain links TRBV27 with TRBJ1-5, with D possibly matching TRBD1 (5 bases). From germline, CDR1 is MNHEY and CDR2 SMNVEV (reference sequence). V lost 2 bases and J lost 7, with 6 bases in between. This CDR3 region has 12 residues. CDR3 in DNA: TGTGCCAGCAGTTTACGGGGGCAGCCCCAGCATTTT. This sequence encodes CASSLRGQPQHF.

The rearrangement joins TRBV7-9 to TRBJ1-3; D is uncertain. Trimming pared 1 base from V and 0 bases from J, leaving 10 bases between. The V gene's germline CDR1 is SEHNR and CDR2 FQNEAQ (reference sequence). CDR3 length: 16 amino acids. The CDR3 DNA reads as TGTGCCAGCAGCTTAGTACAGCGGAACTCTGGAAACACCATATATTTT. Translated: CASSLVQRNSGNTIYF.

This chain uses TRBV7-2 with TRBJ1-6; D is unclear. Germline assignment: CDR1 SGHTA and CDR2 FQGNSA. The CDR3 is 13 amino acids. The V end was cut by 1 base, the J end by 12 bases, with 10 bases between. CDR3 residues: CASSLDLSGPLHF. CDR3 bases: TGTGCCAGCAGCTTAGATCTTAGCGGACCCCTCCACTTT. The whole variable domain, filled in from reference TRBV7-2 and TRBJ1-6, reads GAGVSQSPSNKVTEKGKDVELRCDPISGHTALYWYRQSLGQGLEFLIYFQGNSAPDKSGLPSDRFSAERTGGSVSTLTIQRTQQEDSAVYLCASSLDLSGPLHFGNGTRLTVT.

V is TRBV7-2 and J is TRBJ2-7; weak D call: TRBD1 (6 bases). V lost 4 bases to trimming and J lost 0 bases, with 10 bases between them. CDR1 SGHTA and CDR2 FQGNSA come from the germline V gene. The CDR3 extends over 14 amino acids. CDR3 nucleotides: TGTGCCAGCAGCTCTTGGGACATCTCCTACGAGCAGTACTTC. Protein sequence: CASSSWDISYEQYF.

This sequence joins TRBV15 and TRBJ2-7; TRBD1 aligns across 8 bases. The CDR3 extends over 14 amino acids. V trimming: 1 base; J trimming: 5 bases; junction bases outside the gene matches: 4. The germline CDR1 and CDR2 sequences are LNHNV and YYDKDF (reference sequence). The DNA of the CDR3 is TGTGCCACCAGCAGAGGGGACAGGCACGACGAGCAGTACTTC. Translation gives CATSRGDRHDEQYF.

V is TRBV11-2 and J is TRBJ1-2; D possibly corresponds to TRBD1 (6 bases). Germline CDR1 SGHAT, CDR2 FQNNGV. The CDR3 runs to 16 residues. V shed 2 bases and J shed 13 bases, with 26 bases lying between them. CDR3: CASSLLTASTGNVITF. In DNA, the CDR3 is TGTGCCAGCAGCTTACTTACCGCCAGTACAGGGAACGTTATCACCTTC.

This chain links TRBV5-1 with TRBJ2-7; unclear D gene. The CDR3 extends over 14 amino acids. Trimming shortened V by 0 bases and J by 0 bases, and 7 bases separated the two germline ends. In germline, CDR1 is SGHRS, CDR2 YFSETQ. The CDR3 coding sequence is TGCGCCAGCAGCTTGGACACCTCCTCCTACGAGCAGTACTTC. Translated, it gives CASSLDTSSYEQYF.

By frequency in the sample, this clone is medium-sized. This chain joins TRBV6-2 or TRBV6-3 and TRBJ2-1, with 10 positions matching TRBD2. This CDR3 spans 14 amino acids. Germline CDR1 MNHEY, CDR2 SVGEGT. The V gene end was trimmed by 6 bases and the J gene end by 6 bases; junction bases not matched to a gene: 5. The CDR3 here is CASSPGLASNEQFF. The CDR3 DNA sequence: TGTGCCAGCAGCCCGGGACTAGCGTCCAATGAGCAGTTCTTC.

This chain connects TRBV7-2 to TRBJ1-1; no clear D. The CDR3 covers 12 residues. The germline V gene encodes CDR1 SGHTA and CDR2 FQGNSA. Trimming removed 4 bases from V and 8 bases from J, with 11 bases in between. CDR3 loop: CASSSASPEAFF. The CDR3, as DNA: TGTGCCAGCAGCTCCGCGTCCCCCGAAGCTTTCTTT.

The count of this clone is one. The chain recombines TRBV27 with TRBJ1-2; TRBD1 is a possible D gene (6 bases). V shed 5 bases and J shed 10 bases, with 20 bases lying between them. There are 14 residues in the CDR3. Germline V gene lookup returns CDR1 MNHEY and CDR2 SMNVEV (reference sequence). The CDR3 nucleotides read TGTGCCAGCAGTCCAACCGATACAGGGAATATCTACACCTTC. Translated, it gives CASSPTDTGNIYTF.

This clone was recorded only once. J is TRBJ2-7 and V is TRBV2; D perhaps matches TRBD1 (6 bases). Germline V gives CDR1 SNHLY, CDR2 FYNNEI. The CDR3 loop spans 15 amino acids. The ends were cut back, 2 bases at V and 2 bases at J, with 13 bases in the middle. This CDR3 reads CASSETAGAAYEQYF. The CDR3 nucleotides read TGTGCCAGCAGTGAAACGGCAGGGGCAGCCTACGAGCAGTACTTC.

This clone was recorded only once. The chain carries TRBV30 and TRBJ2-5; 8 nucleotides align to TRBD1. Trimming cost V 2 bases and J 4 bases; bases outside gene matches: 6. The CDR3 runs 14 residues. CDR1 is GTSNPN, CDR2 SVGIG, per germline (reference sequence). The CDR3 loop reads CAWSQRQGRETQYF. The CDR3 nucleotides read TGTGCCTGGAGTCAAAGACAGGGGCGAGAGACCCAGTACTTC.

The J gene is TRBJ1-1, the V gene TRBV7-3; 9 bases match TRBD1. With V trimmed by 5 bases and J by 5 bases, 6 bases remained unmatched. This CDR3 spans 14 amino acids. CDR1 is SGHTA, CDR2 FQGTGA, per germline. For the CDR3, the DNA is TGTGCCAGCAGCCAGGGACAGGGTGGGACTGAAGCTTTCTTT. This translates into CASSQGQGGTEAFF.

J is TRBJ1-5 and V is TRBV5-1, with D perhaps matching TRBD1 (5 bases). V lost 0 bases and J 4 bases, leaving 8 bases between the germline ends. Germline V gene lookup returns CDR1 SGHRS and CDR2 YFSETQ. This CDR3 contains 14 residues. As DNA, the CDR3 is TGCGCCAGCAGCTTGGGGGGCTTGAATCAGCCCCAGCATTTT. Translated: CASSLGGLNQPQHF.

The J gene is TRBJ1-6, the V gene TRBV19, with a tentative D call TRBD1 (5 bases). The CDR3 totals 15 residues. V was cut by 4 bases and J by 5 bases, with 12 bases left in between. CDR1 is LNHDA and CDR2 is SQIVND in the germline V gene (reference sequence). The CDR3 bases are TGTGCCAGTAGTACCTCCGACAGAGATAATTCACCCCTCCACTTT. It codes for CASSTSDRDNSPLHF.

This rearrangement joins TRBV2 to TRBJ1-6; D is unresolved. CDR1 is SNHLY, CDR2 FYNNEI, per germline. This CDR3 has 16 amino acids. Trimming took off 4 bases at V and 7 bases at J, with 17 bases between the two ends. As DNA, the CDR3 is TGTGCCAGCAGTGGCGGGCCGGTGGGTCCCAATTCACCCCTCCACTTT. Amino acids: CASSGGPVGPNSPLHF. The variable domain in full, completed from reference TRBV2 and TRBJ1-6, reads EPEVTQTPSHQVTQMGQEVILRCVPISNHLYFYWYRQILGQKVEFLVSFYNNEISEKSEIFDDQFSVERPDGSNFTLKIRSTKLEDSAMYFCASSGGPVGPNSPLHFGNGTRLTVT.

This clone was counted between two and nine times. The chain is built from TRBV7-2 and TRBJ1-1; D not resolved. Germline loops: CDR1 SGHTA, CDR2 FQGNSA. The length of the CDR3 is 16 residues. V shed 1 base and J shed 2 bases, with 14 bases lying between them. CDR3 protein: CASSLGTPVFNTEAFF. CDR3 bases: TGTGCCAGCAGCTTAGGGACTCCGGTCTTTAACACTGAAGCTTTCTTT.

The rearrangement joins TRBV10-2 to TRBJ1-1, with D unresolved. V was shortened by 10 bases and J by 0 bases, with 12 bases between the two germline ends. The CDR3 totals 13 residues. Germline CDR1 WSHSY, CDR2 SAAADI. CDR3 coding DNA: TGCGCCACCGGAGGGAAAGTGAACACTGAAGCTTTCTTT. It codes for CATGGKVNTEAFF.

A single count supports this clone. Here the CDR3 DNA reads TGCGCCAGCAGCCAAGATCTATCCACTAACTATGGCTACACCTTC. Its protein is CASSQDLSTNYGYTF. The rearrangement links TRBV4-1 to TRBJ1-2; D gene ambiguous. Per germline, CDR1 MGHRA and CDR2 YSYEKL. V was shortened by 0 bases and J by 0 bases, with 8 bases between the two germline ends. CDR3 length: 15 residues.

V and J are TRBV3-1 (or the pseudogene TRBV3-2) and TRBJ1-2; 9 positions match TRBD1. The CDR3 consists of 15 residues. The germline V gene encodes CDR1 LGHDT and CDR2 YNNKEL (reference sequence). The ends lost 3 bases at V and 6 bases at J; junction bases unmatched: 8. The CDR3 DNA reads TGTGCCAGCAGCCACCGAGAGGACAGGGGTCATGGCTACACCTTC. Translation: CASSHREDRGHGYTF.

The genes are TRBV6-4 and TRBJ2-1; 9 nucleotides align to TRBD1. The CDR3 has 16 residues. V lost 4 bases, J lost 8 bases, and 12 bases stayed unmatched. CDR1 and CDR2 from the germline V gene are MRHNA and SNTAGT. The CDR3 nucleotides read TGTGCCAGCAGTGTTCAACCGGGACAGGGTTCGGATGAGCAGTTCTTC. Residues: CASSVQPGQGSDEQFF.

This chain connects TRBV4-2 to TRBJ1-6, with TRBD1 identical over 8 bases. In germline, CDR1 is LGHNA, CDR2 YNFKEQ. V shed 1 base and J 6 bases; nucleotides not matched to a gene: 8. This CDR3 spans 17 amino acids. The CDR3 DNA is TGTGCCAGCAGCCAAGGGCCACGACAGGGGTCTAATTCACCCCTCCACTTT. Translating it yields CASSQGPRQGSNSPLHF.